The 11 T cell receptor beta chains below come from one sample, sequenced in a study of blood T cell repertoires in COVID-19. Produced via immunoSEQ multiplex PCR; TCRdb's table is partial and in-frame only. The repertoire has about 120,000 clones, around 77% of them found once; the top ten carry roughly 17%. Input material: peripheral blood. The source of these receptors is a man in his sixties with active or convalescent COVID-19.

The count of this clone is one. The CDR3 loop reads CASSPPGSSETQYF. CDR3 coding DNA: TGTGCCAGCAGCCCCCCGGGTAGCTCGGAGACCCAGTACTTC. The V gene is TRBV9, the J gene TRBJ2-5; no clear D. CDR3 length: 14 residues. Germline CDR1 and CDR2: SGDLS and YYNGEE. Trimming took 4 bases from V and 5 from J, leaving 15 bases between them. Complete variable domain (other parts from reference TRBV9 and TRBJ2-5): DSGVTQTPKHLITATGQRVTLRCSPRSGDLSVYWYQQSLDQGLQFLIQYYNGEERAKGNILERFSAQQFPDLHSELNLSSLELGDSALYFCASSPPGSSETQYFGPGTRLLVL.

The chain combines TRBV7-6 with TRBJ1-6, with 7 nucleotides matching TRBD1. Germline CDR1 is SGHVS and CDR2 is FNYEAQ. This CDR3 is built from 16 residues. Trimming cost V 5 bases and J 0 bases; bases outside gene matches: 4. The CDR3 nucleotides are TGTGCCAGCAGCGAACAGGGGAGCTCCTATAATTCACCCCTCCACTTT. It codes for CASSEQGSSYNSPLHF.

The rearrangement links TRBV7-9 to TRBJ2-3, with TRBD2 matching 8 bases. V dropped 10 bases and J dropped 2; count of bases not matched to a gene: 2. Germline V gene data show CDR1 as SEHNR and CDR2 as FQNEAQ (reference sequence). The CDR3 consists of 12 residues. CDR3 coding DNA: TGTGCCAAGCGGGGGATCACAGATACGCAGTATTTT. It yields the protein CAKRGITDTQYF.

The V and J genes are TRBV5-1 and TRBJ2-5; 9 bases map to TRBD2. The CDR3 loop spans 16 amino acids. CDR1 and CDR2 from the germline V gene are SGHRS and YFSETQ. The trim removed 4 bases at V and 5 bases at J, leaving 12 bases unmatched. The CDR3 loop reads CASSPTAGGPGETQYF. As DNA, the CDR3 is TGCGCCAGCAGCCCAACAGCGGGAGGCCCTGGGGAGACCCAGTACTTC.

Concerning this clone: Sequence at one end of the junction differs from germline and may be a read error. The genes are TRBV3-1 (or the pseudogene TRBV3-2) and TRBJ2-1; TRBD1 matches at 8 bases. Germline CDR1 LGHDT, CDR2 YNNKEL (reference sequence). This CDR3 is 17 amino acids long. CDR3 in amino acids: CASSLMGQARIYIEQFF. In DNA form, the CDR3 reads TGTGCCAGCAGCCTTATGGGACAGGCCCGCATCTACATTGAGCAGTTCTTC.

V usage is TRBV18 and J usage is TRBJ1-4; D uncertain. The CDR3 has 15 residues. V was shortened by 3 bases and J by 3 bases, with 11 bases between the two germline ends. CDR1 and CDR2 (germline): KGHSH, LQKENI. CDR3 in DNA: TGTGCCAGCTCACCGCTCCTTGCAGCTAATGAAAAACTGTTTTTT. As protein: CASSPLLAANEKLFF.

This clone was detected a few times. The V and J genes are TRBV28 and TRBJ1-5, with TRBD1 matching over 8 bases. Germline V gives CDR1 MDHEN, CDR2 SYDVKM. After removal of 6 bases from V and 3 bases from J, the junction contained 4 bases not matched to a gene. The CDR3 runs 14 residues. Here the CDR3 DNA reads TGTGCCAGCAGCTTGGACAGGGTCAATCAGCCCCAGCATTTT. It codes for CASSLDRVNQPQHF.

V and J are TRBV4-1 and TRBJ1-2; perhaps TRBD1 as D (6 bases). Trimming pared 4 bases from V and 2 bases from J, leaving 17 bases between. The CDR3 sequence is 16 residues long. Germline values: CDR1 MGHRA, CDR2 YSYEKL. This CDR3 reads CASSPPGAGENYGYTF. The CDR3 region has the DNA TGCGCCAGCAGCCCACCCGGGGCAGGGGAAAACTATGGCTACACCTTC.

This clone occurred once. The genes are TRBV7-7 and TRBJ2-3, with 14 nucleotides matching TRBD2. The CDR3 loop spans 17 amino acids. V dropped 5 bases and J dropped 8; count of bases not matched to a gene: 12. Germline CDR1 reads SSHAT; CDR2 reads FNYEAQ (reference sequence). CDR3 sequence reads: CASSAGLAGGPEGTQYF. CDR3 sequence (DNA): TGTGCCAGCAGCGCCGGACTAGCGGGAGGCCCCGAGGGTACGCAGTATTTT.

In this sample, this clone is medium-sized (0.01 to 0.1%). The V call is TRBV19, the J call TRBJ1-5; TRBD1 might be the D (6 bases). This CDR3 region has 12 residues. CDR1 and CDR2 (germline): LNHDA, SQIVND (reference sequence). The V end lost 9 bases, the J end lost 2 bases, and 8 bases lay between the germline ends. CDR3 protein: CASSGGNQPQHF. For the CDR3, the DNA is TGTGCCAGCTCAGGGGGCAATCAGCCCCAGCATTTT.

The V and J genes are TRBV9 and TRBJ2-2, with D possibly matching TRBD2 (6 bases). The V gene's germline CDR1 is SGDLS and CDR2 YYNGEE. The CDR3 contains 15 residues. V lost 0 bases and J 4 bases, leaving 10 bases between the germline ends. CDR3 residues: CASSVVGGGTGELFF. The CDR3 region has the DNA TGTGCCAGCAGCGTAGTGGGGGGTGGCACCGGGGAGCTGTTTTTT.